This T cell receptor (beta chain) comes out of a study of blood T cell repertoires in COVID-19. Study-level information: COVID-19 samples, acute and convalescent, were from the United States, Italy and Spain.

Participants reported their clinical history, and cohort assignment relied on those reports. Donors in Cohort 3 who had recovered were those with two negative PCRs, healthcare professional clearance, or resolution of their symptoms. Germline V gives CDR1 SGHNT, CDR2 YENEEA. This CDR3 has 14 amino acids. Trimming shortened V by 5 bases and J by 1 base, and 11 bases separated the two germline ends. Profiling relied on immunoSEQ multiplex PCR, and the TCRdb table lists in-frame clones only, not all of them. The sample carries around 300,000 clones, roughly 86% recorded once. The V call is TRBV11-3, the J call TRBJ1-1, with TRBD1 as a possible D gene (6 bases). Material for sequencing was PBMCs or T cells enriched from blood (not recorded which). This receptor was obtained from a woman aged 18-29 years who had recovered from COVID-19. The CDR3 region has the DNA TGTGCCAGCAGCGTCAGGGGTCCGAACACTGAAGCTTTCTTT. Translation: CASSVRGPNTEAFF. The variable domain in full, with the rest retrieved from reference TRBV11-3 and TRBJ1-1, is EAGVVQSPRYKIIEKKQPVAFWCNPISGHNTLYWYLQNLGQGPELLIRYENEEAVDDSQLPKDRFSAERLKGVDSTLKIQPAELGDSAVYLCASSVRGPNTEAFFGQGTRLTVV.